The 20 T cell receptor beta chains given below trace back to one sample, sequenced in a study of cytomegalovirus exposure and HLA in healthy donors (dated by TCRdb to between 2016 and 2019). Library method: the immunoSEQ multiplex PCR assay. The multiplex PCR relied on a mix of 60 forward primers for TCR Vbeta segments and 13 reverse primers for TCR Jbeta segments. The table was pulled from immuneACCESS by TCRdb, which kept in-frame rearrangements only. Such tables lose some clones; where checked, under half of the loss comes from unresolved V genes, and the rest has no known cause. For this sample, the table gives roughly 42,000 clones. 1% to 1.5% of the sample comes from the top ten. The sequenced material came from PBMCs. The receptors here all came from a man younger than 40 in good health and CMV-seronegative.

J is TRBJ2-7 and V is TRBV5-3, with 11 bases aligning to TRBD1. TRBV5-3 carries the ORF label, with uncertain function. CDR3 length equals 17 residues. The V gene end was trimmed by 2 bases and the J gene end by 3 bases; junction bases not matched to a gene: 10. CDR3 in amino acids: CARSFDPPGQGDYEQYF. The CDR3 DNA is TGTGCCAGAAGCTTTGACCCCCCGGGACAGGGGGACTACGAGCAGTACTTC.

The rearrangement uses TRBV27 and TRBJ2-7; weak D call: TRBD2 (6 bases). Germline V CDR1 and CDR2: MNHEY, SMNVEV (reference sequence). V shed 3 bases and J shed 2 bases, with 14 bases lying between them. The CDR3 loop spans 15 amino acids. The CDR3 coding sequence is TGTGCCAGCAGTTTGGATACGGGGGTTACCTACGAGCAGTACTTC. It translates to CASSLDTGVTYEQYF.

The CDR3 sequence: CASSPTAPNEKLFF. The CDR3 DNA sequence: TGCGCCAGCAGCCCGACAGCTCCTAATGAAAAACTGTTTTTT. This chain uses TRBV5-1 with TRBJ1-4; TRBD1 might be the D (5 bases). The V gene lost 4 bases and the J gene lost 3 bases, with 10 bases spanning the gap. The CDR3 runs 14 residues. From germline, CDR1 is SGHRS and CDR2 YFSETQ. The full variable domain, rest sourced from reference TRBV5-1 and TRBJ1-4, is KAGVTQTPRYLIKTRGQQVTLSCSPISGHRSVSWYQQTPGQGLQFLFEYFSETQRNKGNFPGRFSGRQFSNSRSEMNVSTLELGDSALYLCASSPTAPNEKLFFGSGTQLSVL.

In DNA, the CDR3 is TGTGCCAGTGATGGGGCAGGGCCCGGGGAGCTGTTTTTT. Its protein product is CASDGAGPGELFF. The chain joins TRBV19 to TRBJ2-2; D is perhaps TRBD1 (5 bases). V lost 8 bases and J 6 bases, leaving 13 bases between the germline ends. CDR3 length equals 13 residues. Germline values: CDR1 LNHDA, CDR2 SQIVND (reference sequence).

The chain recombines TRBV27 with TRBJ1-4, with D possibly matching TRBD1 (5 bases). Germline V gives CDR1 MNHEY, CDR2 SMNVEV (reference sequence). The CDR3 is 13 residues long. V lost 3 bases, J lost 6 bases, and 8 bases lay in between. CDR3 sequence: CASSFQGHEKLFF. DNA for the CDR3: TGTGCCAGCAGTTTTCAGGGCCATGAAAAACTGTTTTTT.

The rearrangement joins TRBV29-1 to TRBJ1-3; TRBD1 might be the D (6 bases). CDR1 and CDR2 from the germline V gene are SQVTM and ANQGSEA. The CDR3 has 13 amino acids. V gave up 4 bases and J gave up 4 bases, with 11 bases separating them. The CDR3 spells CSVVWGPGNTIYF. The CDR3 bases are TGCAGCGTTGTGTGGGGGCCCGGAAACACCATATATTTT. Variable domain in full (rest from reference TRBV29-1 and TRBJ1-3): SAVISQKPSRDICQRGTSLTIQCQVDSQVTMMFWYRQQPGQSLTLIATANQGSEATYESGFVIDKFPISRPNLTFSTLTVSNMSPEDSSIYLCSVVWGPGNTIYFGEGSWLTVV.

The chain joins TRBV29-1 to TRBJ2-7; tentative D call: TRBD1 (5 bases). With 2 bases removed from V and 5 bases from J, the gap between germline ends came to 10 bases. The germline V gene encodes CDR1 SQVTM and CDR2 ANQGSEA. The CDR3 contains 12 residues. DNA for the CDR3: TGCAGCGTTGAACAGGGCGCTGACGAGCAGTACTTC. This sequence encodes CSVEQGADEQYF.

The rearrangement links TRBV7-9 to TRBJ2-2; weak D call: TRBD2 (7 bases). The V and J ends lost 5 bases and 0 bases respectively, with 22 bases between them. The V gene's germline CDR1 is SEHNR and CDR2 FQNEAQ (reference sequence). There are 19 residues in the CDR3. In nucleotides, the CDR3 is TGTGCCAGCAGCCACTTAGGGGGGGGTCAGTTCGCGAACACCGGGGAGCTGTTTTTT. It specifies CASSHLGGGQFANTGELFF.

This chain joins TRBV7-9 and TRBJ2-7; D might be TRBD2 (5 bases). The ends were cut back, 3 bases at V and 4 bases at J, with 22 bases in the middle. Germline assignment: CDR1 SEHNR and CDR2 FQNEAQ (reference sequence). The CDR3 has 17 amino acids. CDR3 region: CASSLIQGLLQPYEQYF. CDR3 bases: TGTGCCAGCAGCTTGATCCAAGGACTCCTCCAACCTTACGAGCAGTACTTC.

The CDR3 loop is CASSPGTGLGTEAFF. The CDR3 coding sequence is TGCGCCAGCAGCCCGGGGACAGGGTTAGGGACTGAAGCTTTCTTT. The chain links TRBV5-1 to TRBJ1-1; 9 nucleotides line up with TRBD1. The CDR3 spans 15 residues. V lost 4 bases to trimming and J lost 5 bases; unmatched junction nucleotides: 9. Germline V lookup: CDR1 SGHRS, CDR2 YFSETQ. Filled out from reference TRBV5-1 and TRBJ1-1, the complete variable domain reads KAGVTQTPRYLIKTRGQQVTLSCSPISGHRSVSWYQQTPGQGLQFLFEYFSETQRNKGNFPGRFSGRQFSNSRSEMNVSTLELGDSALYLCASSPGTGLGTEAFFGQGTRLTVV.

The rearrangement joins TRBV29-1 to TRBJ2-2; D is perhaps TRBD1 (6 bases). The CDR3 has 14 amino acids. V dropped 2 bases and J dropped 3 bases, with 10 bases sitting between them. CDR1 is SQVTM and CDR2 is ANQGSEA in the germline V gene. The CDR3, as DNA: TGCAGCGTTGAATCAGGGGTGGACACCGGGGAGCTGTTTTTT. As protein: CSVESGVDTGELFF.

This sequence joins TRBV4-1 and TRBJ2-1; 11 nucleotides agree with TRBD2. The CDR3 runs 16 residues. The trim removed 2 bases at V and 6 bases at J, leaving 6 bases unmatched. Germline CDR1 reads MGHRA; CDR2 reads YSYEKL. DNA of the CDR3: TGCGCCAGCAGCCAACCTGCCGGGACTAGCGGCAATGAGCAGTTCTTC. Protein sequence: CASSQPAGTSGNEQFF.

The chain joins TRBV2 to TRBJ1-1; 7 bases line up with TRBD1. Germline loops: CDR1 SNHLY, CDR2 FYNNEI. This CDR3 has 14 amino acids. Trimming removed 3 bases from V and 4 bases from J; junction bases left unmatched: 5. The chain's CDR3 is CASSDGTAATEAFF. CDR3 nucleotide sequence: TGTGCCAGCAGTGATGGGACAGCCGCCACTGAAGCTTTCTTT.

The chain couples TRBV6-5 to TRBJ1-1, with D unclear. Trimming took 2 bases from V and 1 from J, leaving 8 bases between them. This CDR3 has 14 amino acids. Germline V gives CDR1 MNHEY, CDR2 SVGAGI. The CDR3 region has the DNA TGTGCCAGCAGTTACAGTCCAGGGAACACTGAAGCTTTCTTT. It encodes CASSYSPGNTEAFF.

V is TRBV19 and J is TRBJ1-1, with D perhaps TRBD1 (5 bases). CDR1 and CDR2 (germline): LNHDA, SQIVND (reference sequence). Trimming stripped 5 bases from V and 4 bases from J, with 11 bases between. The CDR3 has 13 residues. The CDR3 region is CASSQAQGTEAFF. The CDR3 bases are TGTGCCAGTAGTCAGGCCCAGGGCACTGAAGCTTTCTTT.

The rearrangement links TRBV29-1 to TRBJ2-3; tentative D call: TRBD2 (5 bases). This CDR3 is 13 amino acids long. Trimming took 3 bases from V and 2 from J, leaving 9 bases between them. The germline V gene has CDR1 SQVTM and CDR2 ANQGSEA. This chain's CDR3 is CSVDRLNTDTQYF. Written as DNA, the CDR3 is TGCAGCGTTGACAGACTAAACACAGATACGCAGTATTTT.

The J gene is TRBJ2-7, the V gene TRBV7-2; possibly TRBD2 for D (6 bases). The V end lost 5 bases, the J end lost 10 bases, and 18 bases lay between the germline ends. This CDR3 has 13 residues. Germline values: CDR1 SGHTA, CDR2 FQGNSA. CDR3 sequence reads: CASSQSGLRVQYF. In nucleotides, the CDR3 is TGTGCCAGCAGCCAATCGGGACTGCGAGTTCAGTACTTC.

V is TRBV4-1 and J is TRBJ2-7, with D maybe TRBD1 (6 bases). Trimming took 0 bases from V and 3 from J, leaving 15 bases between them. Germline lookup yields CDR1 MGHRA and CDR2 YSYEKL. This CDR3 spans 16 amino acids. The CDR3 region is CASSQDTTGPVYEQYF. For the CDR3, the DNA is TGCGCCAGCAGCCAAGATACCACAGGGCCTGTCTACGAGCAGTACTTC.

Here the CDR3 reads CASSQVAGNTEAFF. The CDR3, as DNA: TGCGCCAGCAGCCAAGTCGCAGGGAACACTGAAGCTTTCTTT. The chain couples TRBV4-1 to TRBJ1-1, with unresolved D. CDR1 is MGHRA and CDR2 is YSYEKL in the germline V gene. The CDR3 runs to 14 residues. The V gene lost 1 base and the J gene lost 1 base, with 7 bases spanning the gap.

The rearrangement joins TRBV4-2 to TRBJ2-7; TRBD2 matches at 7 bases. This CDR3 has 14 amino acids. Per the germline V gene, CDR1 is LGHNA and CDR2 is YNFKEQ. With 1 base clipped from V and 0 bases from J, the junction kept 0 bases outside the gene matches. CDR3 nucleotide sequence: TGTGCCAGCAGCCAAGGCGGGAGCTCCTACGAGCAGTACTTC. This codes for CASSQGGSSYEQYF.